The clone carrying this T cell receptor (beta chain) was counted between two and nine times. This sample is drawn from a study of blood T cell repertoires in COVID-19. About the study: T cells, B-cell-depleted T cells, or PBMCs supplied cDNA or gDNA.

Authors' methods: Amplification from reference gene primers served as the basis for estimated nucleated cell counts. Profiled with immunoSEQ multiplex PCR; TCRdb holds only in-frame clones, not every one. The DNA was the basis for D and trimming; V, J and clone size are from that table. The top ten clones hold approximately 5% of a sample with around 100,000 clones, 85% to 90% of them seen once. Sequencing was performed on peripheral blood. The TCR originated in a human donor in a cohort sampled during active COVID-19.

The CDR3 DNA sequence: TGTGCCAGCAGCCCCGGACTAGCGGGGACCCTAAGCACAGATACGCAGTATTTT. Protein: CASSPGLAGTLSTDTQYF. The chain uses TRBV11-2 and TRBJ2-3; the match to TRBD2 covers 12 bases. Looked up from germline, CDR1 is SGHAT and CDR2 is FQNNGV. CDR3 length: 18 amino acids. Losses at the gene ends were 5 bases for V and 0 bases for J; bases not matched to a gene: 9.